This TCR beta chain was identified in a study of breast tumors, draining lymph nodes, adjacent tissues. General study points: Tumor repertoires ranked between lymph nodes and nontumor tissue in diversity, with V and J gene preferences. Compared with basal-like, luminal-like tumors shared significantly more repertoire with nontumor tissue. Findings are consistent with lymph node origin and intratumoral expansion of most tumor T cells.

This CDR3 region has 13 residues. Per germline, CDR1 LGHNA and CDR2 YNFKEQ. V lost 0 bases to trimming and J lost 4 bases, with 6 bases between them. This clonotype was observed at least ten times. Its antigen is undetermined. Samples came from axillary lymph nodes draining the breast cancer. Via MiXCR, TCRdb re-called the multiplex PCR reads, giving one row per CDR3 protein. Of under 150,000 distinct CDR3 sequences in the sample, 21% are singletons; the top ten hold over 2%. The rearrangement joins TRBV4-2 to TRBJ1-2; D may be TRBD1 (5 bases). This sequence originates from a female donor with breast cancer. Some clones in this sample may be carry-over from other donors' samples. Material for sequencing was axillary lymph node tissue. CDR3 DNA sequence: TGTGCCAGCAGCCAAGAGGGACCCTATGGCTACACCTTC. Translating gives CASSQEGPYGYTF.